This T cell receptor (beta chain) was identified in a study of blood T cell repertoires in COVID-19. Study-level background: COVID-19 samples from acute and convalescent phases originated in the United States, Italy and Spain. The analysed material was cDNA or gDNA that came from T cells, B-cell-depleted T cells, or PBMCs.

Germline V lookup: CDR1 MNHEY, CDR2 SVGEGT. The CDR3 totals 15 residues. V shed 2 bases and J 5 bases; nucleotides not matched to a gene: 8. In the original processing: From reference gene primer amplification, estimates of nucleated cell counts were derived. Sequenced by immunoSEQ multiplex PCR; TCRdb stores in-frame clones only, minus some. That table furnishes V, J and clone size, whereas the DNA furnished D and trimming. The sample carries approximately 110,000 clones, more than 80% recorded once. Enrolment of Seattle patients took place during active infection, and they were followed longitudinally.

The sample comprised peripheral blood. The source is an elderly woman with COVID-19, enrolled during active disease. The V and J genes are TRBV6-2 or TRBV6-3 and TRBJ2-5, with 7 bases lining up with TRBD2. CDR3 DNA: TGTGCCAGCAGTTACCGCGGGGCGGGAGAGGAGACCCAGTACTTC. It codes for CASSYRGAGEETQYF.